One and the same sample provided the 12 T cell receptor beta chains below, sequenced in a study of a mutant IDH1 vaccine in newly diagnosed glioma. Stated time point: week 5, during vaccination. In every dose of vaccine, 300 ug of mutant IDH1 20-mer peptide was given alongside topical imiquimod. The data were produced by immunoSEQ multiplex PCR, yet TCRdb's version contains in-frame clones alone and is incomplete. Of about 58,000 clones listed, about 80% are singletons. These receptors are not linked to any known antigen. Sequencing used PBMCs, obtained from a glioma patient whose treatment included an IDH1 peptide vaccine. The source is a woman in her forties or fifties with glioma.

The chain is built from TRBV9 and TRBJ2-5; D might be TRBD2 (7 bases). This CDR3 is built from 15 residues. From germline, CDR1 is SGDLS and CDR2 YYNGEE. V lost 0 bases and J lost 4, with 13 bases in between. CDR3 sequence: CASSVAGGGGETQYF. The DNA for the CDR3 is TGTGCCAGCAGCGTAGCGGGGGGCGGGGGAGAGACCCAGTACTTC.

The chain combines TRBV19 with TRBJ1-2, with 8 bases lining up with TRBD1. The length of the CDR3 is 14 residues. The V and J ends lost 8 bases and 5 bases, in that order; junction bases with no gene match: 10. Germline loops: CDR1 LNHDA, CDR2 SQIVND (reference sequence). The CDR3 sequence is CASFLGGDRYGYTF. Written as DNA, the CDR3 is TGTGCCAGTTTCCTCGGAGGGGACAGGTATGGCTACACCTTC. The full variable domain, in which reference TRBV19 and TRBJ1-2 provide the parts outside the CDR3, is DGGITQSPKYLFRKEGQNVTLSCEQNLNHDAMYWYRQDPGQGLRLIYYSQIVNDFQKGDIAEGYSVSREKKESFPLTVTSAQKNPTAFYLCASFLGGDRYGYTFGSGTRLTVV.

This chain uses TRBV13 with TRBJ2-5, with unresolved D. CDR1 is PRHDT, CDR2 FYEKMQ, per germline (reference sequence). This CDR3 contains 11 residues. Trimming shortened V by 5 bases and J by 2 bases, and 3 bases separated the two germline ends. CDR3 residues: CASSRQETQYF. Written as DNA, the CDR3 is TGTGCCAGCAGCCGTCAAGAGACCCAGTACTTC. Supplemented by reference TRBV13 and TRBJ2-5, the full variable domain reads AAGVIQSPRHLIKEKRETATLKCYPIPRHDTVYWYQQGPGQDPQFLISFYEKMQSDKGSIPDRFSAQQFSDYHSELNMSSLELGDSALYFCASSRQETQYFGPGTRLLVL.

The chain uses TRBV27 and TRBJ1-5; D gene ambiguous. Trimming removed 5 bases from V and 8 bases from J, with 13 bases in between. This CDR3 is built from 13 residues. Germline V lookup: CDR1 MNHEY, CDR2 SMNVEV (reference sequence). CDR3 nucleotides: TGTGCCAGCAGTCCACCCGGTCGGGAGCCCCAGCATTTT. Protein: CASSPPGREPQHF.

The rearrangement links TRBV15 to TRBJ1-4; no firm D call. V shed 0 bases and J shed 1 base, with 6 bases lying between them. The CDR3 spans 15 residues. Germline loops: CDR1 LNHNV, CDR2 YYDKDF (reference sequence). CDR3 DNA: TGTGCCACCAGCAGAGATCGGCTAACTAATGAAAAACTGTTTTTT. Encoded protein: CATSRDRLTNEKLFF.

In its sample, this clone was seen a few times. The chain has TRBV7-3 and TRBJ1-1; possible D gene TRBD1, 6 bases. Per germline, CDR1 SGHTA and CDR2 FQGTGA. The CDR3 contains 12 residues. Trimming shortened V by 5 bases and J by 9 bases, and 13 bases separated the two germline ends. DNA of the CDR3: TGTGCCAGCAGCCAAAGGGGGAATCAAGCTTTCTTT. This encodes CASSQRGNQAFF.

The CDR3 region is CASSQEGGYEQYF. CDR3 nucleotide sequence: TGCGCCAGCAGCCAAGAAGGGGGATACGAGCAGTACTTC. The chain combines TRBV4-3 with TRBJ2-7; D is possibly TRBD1 (6 bases). The CDR3 is 13 residues long. CDR1 is LGHNA, CDR2 YSLEER, per germline. V was trimmed by 0 bases and J by 4 bases, leaving 7 bases between them.

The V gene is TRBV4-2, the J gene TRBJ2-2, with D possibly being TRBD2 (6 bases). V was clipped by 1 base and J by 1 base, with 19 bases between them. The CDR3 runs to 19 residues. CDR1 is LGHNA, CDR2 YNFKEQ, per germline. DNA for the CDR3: TGTGCCAGCAGCCAAGGTAGCGGCAGCGGGTCCCTGAACACCGGGGAGCTGTTTTTT. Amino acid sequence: CASSQGSGSGSLNTGELFF.

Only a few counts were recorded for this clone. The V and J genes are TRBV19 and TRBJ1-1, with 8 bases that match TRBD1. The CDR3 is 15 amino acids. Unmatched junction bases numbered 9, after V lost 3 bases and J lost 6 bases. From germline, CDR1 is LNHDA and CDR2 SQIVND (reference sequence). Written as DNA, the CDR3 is TGTGCCAGTAGTATCAACGGGGACAGGCGGGCTGAAGCTTTCTTT. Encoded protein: CASSINGDRRAEAFF.

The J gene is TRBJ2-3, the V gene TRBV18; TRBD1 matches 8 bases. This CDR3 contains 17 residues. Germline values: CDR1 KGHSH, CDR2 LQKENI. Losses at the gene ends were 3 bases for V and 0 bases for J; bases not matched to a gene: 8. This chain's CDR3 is CASSPRDRRTSTDTQYF. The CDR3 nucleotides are TGTGCCAGCTCACCCCGGGACAGGAGAACTAGCACAGATACGCAGTATTTT. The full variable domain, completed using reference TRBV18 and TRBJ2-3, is NAGVMQNPRHLVRRRGQEARLRCSPMKGHSHVYWYRQLPEEGLKFMVYLQKENIIDESGMPKERFSAEFPKEGPSILRIQQVVRGDSAAYFCASSPRDRRTSTDTQYFGPGTRLTVL.

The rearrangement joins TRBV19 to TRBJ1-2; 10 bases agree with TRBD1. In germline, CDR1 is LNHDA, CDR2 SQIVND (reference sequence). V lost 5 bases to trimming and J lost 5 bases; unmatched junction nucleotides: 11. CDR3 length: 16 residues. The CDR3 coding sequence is TGTGCCAGTAGTGTGAGGATCGGACAGGGGGTGTATGGCTACACCTTC. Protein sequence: CASSVRIGQGVYGYTF.

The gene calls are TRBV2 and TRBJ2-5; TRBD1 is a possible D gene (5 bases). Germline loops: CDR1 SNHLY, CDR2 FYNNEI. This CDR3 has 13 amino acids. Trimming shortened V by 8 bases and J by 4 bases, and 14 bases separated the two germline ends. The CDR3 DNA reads TGTGCCAGCCCAGGGTGGGAAGGAGAGACCCAGTACTTC. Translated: CASPGWEGETQYF.